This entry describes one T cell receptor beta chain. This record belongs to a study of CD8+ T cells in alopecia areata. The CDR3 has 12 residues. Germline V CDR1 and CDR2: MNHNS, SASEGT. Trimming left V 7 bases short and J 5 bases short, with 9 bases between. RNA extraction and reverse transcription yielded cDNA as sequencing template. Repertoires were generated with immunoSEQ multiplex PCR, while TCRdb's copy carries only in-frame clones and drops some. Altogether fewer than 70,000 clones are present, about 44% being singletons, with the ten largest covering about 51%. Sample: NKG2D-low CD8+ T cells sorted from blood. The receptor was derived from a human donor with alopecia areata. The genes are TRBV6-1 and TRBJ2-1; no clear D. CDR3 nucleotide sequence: TGTGCCAGCACCCCCCCTGACAATGAGCAGTTCTTC. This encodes CASTPPDNEQFF.